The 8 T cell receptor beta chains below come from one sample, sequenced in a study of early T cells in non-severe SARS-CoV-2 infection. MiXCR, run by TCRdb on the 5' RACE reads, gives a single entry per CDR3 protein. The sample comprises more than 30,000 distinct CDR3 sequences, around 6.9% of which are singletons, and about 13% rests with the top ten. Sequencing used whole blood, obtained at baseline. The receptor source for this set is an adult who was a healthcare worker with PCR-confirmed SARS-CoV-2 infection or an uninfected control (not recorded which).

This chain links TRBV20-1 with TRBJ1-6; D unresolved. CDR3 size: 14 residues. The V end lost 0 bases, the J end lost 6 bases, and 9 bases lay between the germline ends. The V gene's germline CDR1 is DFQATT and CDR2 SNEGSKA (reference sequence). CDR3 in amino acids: CSAREGRSNSPLHF. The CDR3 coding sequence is TGCAGTGCTAGAGAAGGGCGTAGTAATTCACCCCTCCACTTT.

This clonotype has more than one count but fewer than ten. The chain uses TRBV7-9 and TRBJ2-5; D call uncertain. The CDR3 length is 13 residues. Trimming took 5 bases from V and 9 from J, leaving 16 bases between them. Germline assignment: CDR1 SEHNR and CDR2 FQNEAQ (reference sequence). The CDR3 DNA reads TGTGCCAGCAGCCCGATGATAGAGACTTCCCAGTACTTC. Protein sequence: CASSPMIETSQYF.

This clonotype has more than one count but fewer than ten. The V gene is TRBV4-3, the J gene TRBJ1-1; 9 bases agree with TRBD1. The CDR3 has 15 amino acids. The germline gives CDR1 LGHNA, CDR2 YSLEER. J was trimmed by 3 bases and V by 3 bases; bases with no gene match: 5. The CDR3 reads CASSQDRGWDTEAFF. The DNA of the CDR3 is TGCGCCAGCAGCCAGGACAGGGGATGGGACACTGAAGCTTTCTTT.

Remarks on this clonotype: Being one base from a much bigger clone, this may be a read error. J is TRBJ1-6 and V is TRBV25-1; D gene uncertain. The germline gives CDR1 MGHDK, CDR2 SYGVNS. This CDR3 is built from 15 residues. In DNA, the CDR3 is TGTGCCAGCAGTGAATCCGGACGGATGAATTCATCCCTCCACTTT. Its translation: CASSESGRMNSSLHF.

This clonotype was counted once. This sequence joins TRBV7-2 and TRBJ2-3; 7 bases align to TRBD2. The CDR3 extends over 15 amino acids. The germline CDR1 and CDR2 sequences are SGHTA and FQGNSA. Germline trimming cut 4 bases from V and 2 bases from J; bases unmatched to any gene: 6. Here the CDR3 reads CASSWAGTNTDTQYF. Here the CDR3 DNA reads TGTGCCAGCAGCTGGGCCGGGACTAACACAGATACGCAGTATTTT.

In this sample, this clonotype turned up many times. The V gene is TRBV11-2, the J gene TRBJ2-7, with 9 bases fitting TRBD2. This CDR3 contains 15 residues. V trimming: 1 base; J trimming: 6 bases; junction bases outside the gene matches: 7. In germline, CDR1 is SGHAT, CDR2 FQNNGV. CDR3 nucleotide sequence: TGTGCCAGCAGCTTAGTGGTAGCGGGAGCGTCCGAGCAGTACTTC. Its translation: CASSLVVAGASEQYF.

CDR3 loop: CASSLAGGRETQYF. In DNA, the CDR3 is TGTGCCAGCAGCTTAGCAGGGGGTAGAGAGACCCAGTACTTC. The V and J genes are TRBV7-9 and TRBJ2-5, with D possibly matching TRBD1 (6 bases). Germline loops: CDR1 SEHNR, CDR2 FQNEAQ (reference sequence). The CDR3 runs 14 residues. V was shortened by 0 bases and J by 4 bases, with 9 bases between the two germline ends.

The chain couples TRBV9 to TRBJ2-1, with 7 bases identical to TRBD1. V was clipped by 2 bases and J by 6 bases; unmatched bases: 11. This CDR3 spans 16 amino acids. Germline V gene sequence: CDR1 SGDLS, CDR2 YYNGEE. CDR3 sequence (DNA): TGTGCCAGCAGCGTCACAAGGGGGCCCCAGGCCAATGAGCAGTTCTTC. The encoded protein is CASSVTRGPQANEQFF. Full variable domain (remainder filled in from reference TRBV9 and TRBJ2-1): DSGVTQTPKHLITATGQRVTLRCSPRSGDLSVYWYQQSLDQGLQFLIQYYNGEERAKGNILERFSAQQFPDLHSELNLSSLELGDSALYFCASSVTRGPQANEQFFGPGTRLTVL.